This is a list of T cell receptor beta chains from one sample in a study of blood T cell repertoires in COVID-19. Assay: immunoSEQ multiplex PCR; the TCRdb copy retains only in-frame clones and omits some. The sample holds around 140,000 clones; 80% to 90% are singletons and the top ten take around 19%. The source material was peripheral blood. The receptors stem from a man in his fifties with active or convalescent COVID-19. Both conserved end residues are part of each CDR3. A D gene is named only where the DNA matches it firmly. The size field is filled for only some rows; it gives once, few, many or a size class.

>.|TRBJ2-1|TRBD2|TRBV19
CASKKLAGDYNEQFF
TGTGCCAGCAAAAAACTAGCGGGAGACTACAATGAGCAGTTCTTC
>.|TRBJ2-6|TRBD1|TRBV5-6
CASSFLGTGITGANVLTF
TGTGCCAGCAGCTTCTTGGGGACAGGGATCACCGGGGCCAACGTCCTGACTTTC
>.|TRBJ1-4|TRBD1|TRBV3-1/TRBV3-2
CASSQGDRGEKLFF
TGTGCCAGCAGCCAAGGAGACAGGGGTGAAAAATTGTTTTTT
>.|TRBJ2-5|TRBD1|TRBV29-1
CSVEGGGQGRETQYF
TGCAGCGTTGAAGGGGGTGGACAGGGGCGAGAGACCCAGTACTTC
>.|TRBJ1-3|TRBD1|TRBV5-1
CASSTSTGGSGGNTIYF
TGCGCCAGCAGCACCTCGACAGGGGGCTCGGGAGGAAACACCATATATTTT
>few|TRBJ1-5|.|TRBV3-1/TRBV3-2
CASSQNYRDQPQHF
TGTGCCAGCAGCCAAAACTACAGGGATCAGCCCCAGCATTTT
>once|TRBJ2-7|TRBD2|TRBV20-1
CSGGSYEQYF
TGCAGCGGGGGGTCCTACGAGCAGTACTTC
>.|TRBJ2-2|TRBD1|TRBV2
CASSAGGVLAGELFF
TGTGCCAGCAGTGCAGGGGGCGTTCTGGCCGGGGAGCTGTTTTTT
>.|TRBJ1-6|.|TRBV10-2
CASSGQRNSPLHF
TGCGCCAGCAGTGGACAGAGAAATTCACCCCTCCACTTT
>.|TRBJ1-4|.|TRBV19
CATRDGGATNEKLFF
TGTGCCACCAGAGACGGGGGTGCGACTAATGAAAAACTGTTTTTT
>.|TRBJ2-2|.|TRBV28
CASSFKRGWSTGELFF
TGTGCCAGCAGTTTCAAACGGGGGTGGTCCACCGGGGAGCTGTTTTTT
>.|TRBJ1-2|.|TRBV30
CAWNAGGGYTF
TGTGCCTGGAACGCAGGTGGTGGCTACACCTTC
>once|TRBJ1-2|.|TRBV21-1
CASSKEGFGGYTGYTF
TGTGCCAGCAGCAAAGAAGGGTTCGGGGGTTACACTGGCTACACCTTC
>.|TRBJ2-1|.|TRBV5-8
CASRGYSSYNEQFF
TGTGCCAGCAGGGGCTATAGCTCCTACAATGAGCAGTTCTTC
>.|TRBJ2-5|TRBD2|TRBV24-1
CATSQRLAEQETQYF
TGTGCCACCAGTCAGCGACTAGCGGAACAAGAGACCCAGTACTTC
>.|TRBJ2-1|TRBD2|TRBV15
CATSPTGLAMGEQFF
TGTGCCACCAGCCCTACTGGACTAGCGATGGGTGAGCAGTTCTTC
>.|TRBJ2-3|TRBD1|TRBV7-6
CASSRTPGQGSDTQYF
TGTGCCAGCAGCCGAACCCCGGGACAGGGTTCGGATACGCAGTATTTT
>.|TRBJ1-1|.|TRBV13
CASTDGVGMRETEAFF
TGTGCCAGCACGGATGGTGTAGGGATGCGGGAGACTGAAGCTTTCTTT
>.|TRBJ1-6|TRBD1|TRBV6-5
CASSSGQGESPLHF
TGTGCCAGCAGCTCGGGACAGGGAGAGTCACCCCTCCACTTT
>.|TRBJ1-3|TRBD1|TRBV12-5
CASGLAGQGSGNTIYF
TGTGCTAGTGGTTTGGCCGGACAGGGGAGTGGAAACACCATATATTTT
>.|TRBJ2-1|TRBD2|TRBV24-1
CATGLAGAYNEQFF
TGTGCCACCGGACTAGCGGGGGCTTACAATGAGCAGTTCTTC
>.|TRBJ2-7|TRBD2|TRBV20-1
CSASIAGVYEQYF
TGCAGTGCTAGTATAGCGGGGGTCTACGAGCAGTACTTC
>once|TRBJ1-4|.|TRBV29-1
CSVGVRGHLEKLFF
TGCAGCGTTGGTGTACGAGGGCACTTGGAAAAACTGTTTTTT
>once|TRBJ2-5|.|TRBV11-2
CASSTTASAQETQYF
TGTGCCAGCAGCACCACGGCTAGCGCCCAAGAGACCCAGTACTTC
>.|TRBJ2-5|.|TRBV20-1
CSARSGETQYF
TGCAGTGCTAGATCCGGGGAGACCCAGTACTTC
>.|TRBJ2-1|TRBD2|TRBV10-3
CAISGGSAGGNNEQFF
TGTGCCATCAGCGGCGGGTCAGCGGGGGGTAACAATGAGCAGTTCTTC
>.|TRBJ2-5|TRBD2|TRBV5-1
CASTPAGGQTQYF
TGCGCCAGCACCCCAGCGGGGGGGCAGACCCAGTACTTC
>.|TRBJ1-5|.|TRBV19
CASSLRYSNQPQHF
TGTGCCAGTAGTTTGCGGTATAGCAATCAGCCCCAGCATTTT
>.|TRBJ1-2|TRBD1|TRBV5-4
CASSLVGTGYGYTF
TGTGCCAGCAGCTTGGTCGGGACAGGCTATGGCTACACCTTC
>.|TRBJ2-3|.|TRBV5-1
CASSLGGTVDTQYF
TGCGCCAGCAGCTTGGGAGGGACTGTCGATACGCAGTATTTT
>.|TRBJ2-6|.|TRBV5-4
CASSLYGEVVLTF
TGTGCCAGCAGCTTGTACGGGGAGGTAGTCCTGACTTTC
>once|TRBJ2-5|.|TRBV4-3
CASSQSVQETQYF
TGCGCCAGCAGCCAATCTGTGCAAGAGACCCAGTACTTC
>.|TRBJ1-5|.|TRBV3-1/TRBV3-2
CASSQSTHRGVQPQHF
TGTGCCAGCAGCCAATCGACCCATCGCGGGGTTCAGCCCCAGCATTTT
>.|TRBJ1-5|.|TRBV6-5
CASSFRDQPQHF
TGTGCCAGCAGTTTCAGGGATCAGCCCCAGCATTTT
>.|TRBJ1-5|TRBD1|TRBV24-1
CATSDFLLPSDRVFSNQPQHF
TGTGCCACCAGTGATTTCCTCCTTCCGTCGGACAGGGTTTTTAGCAATCAGCCCCAGCATTTT
>.|TRBJ2-3|TRBD2|TRBV7-2
CASSPLSGGAISTQYF
TGTGCCAGCAGCCCTCTTAGCGGGGGGGCGATTAGTACGCAGTATTTT
>.|TRBJ1-5|TRBD1|TRBV28
CASSPVTGINQPQHF
TGTGCCAGCAGTCCGGTGACAGGGATCAATCAGCCCCAGCATTTT
>.|TRBJ2-7|TRBD1|TRBV6-5
CASSQTGFEQYF
TGTGCCAGCAGCCAGACAGGGTTCGAGCAGTACTTC
>.|TRBJ2-1|.|TRBV30
CAWGDIAVNYNEQFF
TGTGCCTGGGGGGATATAGCGGTAAACTACAATGAGCAGTTCTTC
>.|TRBJ2-5|TRBD2|TRBV7-6
CASSAGLAGGLQQETQYF
TGTGCCAGCAGCGCCGGACTAGCGGGGGGGCTACAACAAGAGACCCAGTACTTC
>.|TRBJ2-5|TRBD1|TRBV7-6
CASSLAGPGQGSETQYF
TGTGCCAGCAGCTTAGCGGGGCCGGGACAGGGGTCAGAGACCCAGTACTTC
>.|TRBJ2-1|.|TRBV9
CASTPGGGGQGSEQFF
TGTGCCAGCACCCCCGGTGGGGGGGGGCAAGGGAGTGAGCAGTTCTTC
>.|TRBJ2-7|.|TRBV3-1/TRBV3-2
CASSPGVSYEQYF
TGTGCCAGCAGCCCAGGGGTTTCCTACGAGCAGTACTTC
>.|TRBJ1-2|.|TRBV19
CASSIPRQYGYTF
TGTGCCAGTAGTATACCACGACAGTACGGCTACACCTTC
>few|TRBJ1-1|TRBD1|TRBV28
CASSPGQGPNTEAFF
TGTGCCAGCAGCCCGGGACAGGGACCGAACACTGAAGCTTTCTTT
>.|TRBJ2-7|TRBD2|TRBV20-1
CSASPPSGAYYEQYF
TGCAGTGCCAGTCCCCCGAGCGGGGCCTACTACGAGCAGTACTTC
>.|TRBJ1-3|.|TRBV11-2
CATIGLGNTIYF
TGTGCCACTATTGGACTTGGAAACACCATATATTTT
>.|TRBJ2-3|.|TRBV28
CASSLLGGFTDTQYF
TGTGCCAGCAGTTTATTAGGGGGTTTCACAGATACGCAGTATTTT
>.|TRBJ2-2|TRBD2|TRBV5-1
CASSPSGLAANTGELFF
TGCGCCAGCAGCCCCTCGGGACTAGCGGCGAACACCGGGGAGCTGTTTTTT
>.|TRBJ1-1|.|TRBV4-3
CASSQDSPWNTEAFF
TGCGCCAGCAGCCAAGATAGCCCGTGGAACACTGAAGCTTTCTTT
>.|TRBJ2-5|TRBD2|TRBV11-2
CASSSAGGPGSQYF
TGTGCCAGCAGCTCTGCGGGGGGGCCCGGGTCCCAGTACTTC
>.|TRBJ2-1|.|TRBV5-1
CASSRDQTGSGEQFF
TGCGCCAGCAGCCGGGACCAAACAGGGTCGGGTGAGCAGTTCTTC
>.|TRBJ1-6|.|TRBV2
CASSERVSYNSPLHF
TGTGCCAGCAGTGAGAGGGTATCCTATAATTCACCCCTCCACTTT
>.|TRBJ2-3|.|TRBV5-8
CASSPDGLATDTQYF
TGTGCCAGCAGCCCGGACGGACTCGCCACAGATACGCAGTATTTT